This T cell receptor (beta chain) stems from a study of glioma-infiltrating T cells after dendritic cell vaccination. Study information: Monocyte-derived dendritic cells, cultured 6 to 8 days with IL-4 and GM-CSF, were pulsed with autologous tumor lysate. The study's findings and limits: Survival was not directly related to TCR clonality in these patients.

The V end lost 3 bases, the J end lost 2 bases, and 7 bases lay between the germline ends. Germline assignment: CDR1 MNHEY and CDR2 SMNVEV (reference sequence). This CDR3 region has 13 residues. The primer mix had 60 V beta and 13 J beta primers. Here immunoSEQ multiplex PCR was the method, and the copy in TCRdb shows in-frame clones only, minus some. The sample records 100,000 or so clones, 85% to 90% being singletons. As to this clone: Its antigen is undetermined.

Time point specified: after dendritic cell vaccination, including at tumor progression/relapse. The sequenced sample was blood, obtained after dendritic cell vaccination. The sequence derives from a human donor with glioblastoma. V and J are TRBV27 and TRBJ1-2; D is uncertain. The CDR3 region has the DNA TGTGCCAGCAGTTTGAGGGAGAACTATGGCTACACCTTC. It is translated as CASSLRENYGYTF.